Following are 15 T cell receptor beta chains from one sample sequenced in a study of OX40 agonist ivuxolimab in advanced cancers. TCRdb keeps only in-frame clones here, not all; method: immunoSEQ multiplex PCR. The table includes 78,000 or so clones, roughly 90% detected once. The sequenced sample was CD4+ or CD8+ T cells sorted from blood, obtained in a trial of the OX40 agonist ivuxolimab. The receptor set was obtained from an adult with an advanced solid tumor such as melanoma, head and neck, liver or kidney cancer.

V is TRBV11-2 and J is TRBJ2-3, with 7 bases that match TRBD1. Trimming cost V 6 bases and J 5 bases; bases outside gene matches: 5. CDR3 length: 13 residues. Germline values: CDR1 SGHAT, CDR2 FQNNGV. The CDR3 coding sequence is TGTGCCAGCAGGCGGACAGGCGGAGATACGCAGTATTTT. Residues: CASRRTGGDTQYF.

This clone came up a few times. The gene calls are TRBV18 and TRBJ2-7, with TRBD1 identical over 8 bases. CDR3 length: 16 amino acids. J gave up 5 bases and V 3 bases, and 12 bases lay outside the gene matches. CDR1 and CDR2 from the germline V gene are KGHSH and LQKENI. The CDR3 DNA is TGTGCCAGCTCACCGATGTACCGGGACAGGATCCACGAGCAGTACTTC. Translated, it gives CASSPMYRDRIHEQYF.

V usage is TRBV6-5 and J usage is TRBJ2-7, with D uncertain. In germline, CDR1 is MNHEY, CDR2 SVGAGI. The CDR3 is 15 amino acids. The V and J ends lost 0 bases and 1 base respectively, with 10 bases between them. CDR3 region: CASSYSNPSSYEQYF. CDR3 DNA: TGTGCCAGCAGTTACTCTAACCCCAGTTCCTACGAGCAGTACTTC.

By share of the sample, this clone is medium-sized. The rearrangement joins TRBV9 to TRBJ1-1; tentatively, D is TRBD1 (5 bases). V was trimmed by 0 bases and J by 0 bases, leaving 6 bases between them. There are 14 residues in the CDR3. In germline, CDR1 is SGDLS, CDR2 YYNGEE. This chain's CDR3 is CASSVGGVNTEAFF. CDR3 nucleotide sequence: TGTGCCAGCAGCGTAGGAGGGGTGAACACTGAAGCTTTCTTT.

The rearrangement links TRBV4-2 to TRBJ1-5; 7 bases agree with TRBD1. The CDR3 contains 15 residues. V was clipped by 3 bases and J by 2 bases; unmatched bases: 4. Looked up from germline, CDR1 is LGHNA and CDR2 is YNFKEQ. CDR3 sequence: CASSQDRLGNQPQHF. The DNA of the CDR3 is TGTGCCAGCAGCCAGGACAGGCTGGGCAATCAGCCCCAGCATTTT.

V is TRBV5-1 and J is TRBJ2-1; 11 bases map to TRBD2. The germline gives CDR1 SGHRS, CDR2 YFSETQ. The CDR3 covers 16 residues. The junction had 3 bases not matched to a gene; V was cut back by 2 bases and J by 2 bases. The CDR3 DNA reads as TGCGCCAGCAGCTTCGGGACTAGCGGAACCTACAATGAGCAGTTCTTC. This encodes CASSFGTSGTYNEQFF.

The chain carries TRBV18 and TRBJ2-7, with D maybe TRBD1 (5 bases). The CDR3 covers 14 residues. V was trimmed by 1 base and J by 9 bases, leaving 16 bases between them. CDR1 is KGHSH, CDR2 LQKENI, per germline. The CDR3 region is CASSPRIGESLQYF. The DNA for the CDR3 is TGTGCCAGCTCACCACGTATAGGGGAATCGTTGCAGTACTTC.

The V and J genes are TRBV30 and TRBJ2-5, with 11 bases lining up with TRBD2. CDR1 is GTSNPN and CDR2 is SVGIG in the germline V gene (reference sequence). The CDR3 consists of 12 residues. The DNA of the CDR3 is TGTGCATCCACTAGCGGGGGAGAGACCCAGTACTTC. This encodes CASTSGGETQYF.

This clone has more than one count but fewer than ten. CDR3 amino acids: CASSERSGANTEAFF. CDR3 in DNA: TGTGCCAGCAGTGAACGGTCAGGGGCGAACACTGAAGCTTTCTTT. The chain recombines TRBV6-1 with TRBJ1-1; tentative D call: TRBD1 (6 bases). CDR1 is MNHNS, CDR2 SASEGT, per germline. The CDR3 covers 15 residues. Deletions cut 2 bases from V and 1 base from J, with 11 bases between.

The J gene is TRBJ1-2, the V gene TRBV19, with D possibly being TRBD1 (5 bases). Trimming took off 4 bases at V and 4 bases at J, with 28 bases between the two ends. CDR1 and CDR2 from the germline V gene are LNHDA and SQIVND (reference sequence). The CDR3 contains 19 residues. The CDR3 DNA reads as TGTGCCAGTAGTACCGGACGACAGCCCGGGAGGGCGAGAGTCTATGGCTACACCTTC. Its translation: CASSTGRQPGRARVYGYTF.

The chain couples TRBV5-1 to TRBJ2-5; 10 bases are a match to TRBD2. CDR1 SGHRS and CDR2 YFSETQ come from the germline V gene. The CDR3 runs to 15 residues. Germline trimming cut 1 base from V and 5 bases from J; bases unmatched to any gene: 5. CDR3 nucleotide sequence: TGCGCCAGCAGCTTGAGCGGGGGGGGCTCTGAGACCCAGTACTTC. Translating gives CASSLSGGGSETQYF. Based on the CDR3 plus reference TRBV5-1 and TRBJ2-5, the full variable domain is KAGVTQTPRYLIKTRGQQVTLSCSPISGHRSVSWYQQTPGQGLQFLFEYFSETQRNKGNFPGRFSGRQFSNSRSEMNVSTLELGDSALYLCASSLSGGGSETQYFGPGTRLLVL.

This sequence joins TRBV28 and TRBJ1-5; no firm D call. The germline CDR1 and CDR2 sequences are MDHEN and SYDVKM. V was trimmed by 5 bases and J by 5 bases, leaving 16 bases between them. CDR3 length: 15 residues. CDR3 sequence (DNA): TGTGCCAGCAGTCCCGGGCCGCGATTTGATCAGCCCCAGCATTTT. Residues: CASSPGPRFDQPQHF.

This chain uses TRBV6-5 with TRBJ1-5; D is undetermined. V gave up 6 bases and J gave up 3 bases, with 9 bases separating them. CDR1 is MNHEY and CDR2 is SVGAGI in the germline V gene. CDR3 size: 13 residues. The CDR3 protein is CASRISYNQPQHF. CDR3 coding DNA: TGTGCCAGCAGAATATCTTACAATCAGCCCCAGCATTTT.

This clone was detected once. This sequence joins TRBV5-1 and TRBJ2-5; D unclear. Germline values: CDR1 SGHRS, CDR2 YFSETQ. The CDR3 extends over 13 amino acids. V dropped 6 bases and J dropped 1 base, with 10 bases sitting between them. The CDR3 region has the DNA TGCGCCAGCAAGTTTGGGTCCCAAGAGACCCAGTACTTC. It yields the protein CASKFGSQETQYF.

The chain employs TRBV7-3 and TRBJ2-5, with TRBD2 matching 15 bases. J gave up 4 bases and V 5 bases, and 2 bases lay outside the gene matches. Looked up from germline, CDR1 is SGHTA and CDR2 is FQGTGA. CDR3 length: 15 residues. The CDR3 loop is CASSPGLAGGETQYF. The CDR3 DNA sequence: TGTGCCAGCAGCCCGGGACTAGCGGGGGGAGAGACCCAGTACTTC. The full variable domain, rest sourced from reference TRBV7-3 and TRBJ2-5, is GAGVSQTPSNKVTEKGKYVELRCDPISGHTALYWYRQSLGQGPEFLIYFQGTGAADDSGLPNDRFFAVRPEGSVSTLKIQRTERGDSAVYLCASSPGLAGGETQYFGPGTRLLVL.